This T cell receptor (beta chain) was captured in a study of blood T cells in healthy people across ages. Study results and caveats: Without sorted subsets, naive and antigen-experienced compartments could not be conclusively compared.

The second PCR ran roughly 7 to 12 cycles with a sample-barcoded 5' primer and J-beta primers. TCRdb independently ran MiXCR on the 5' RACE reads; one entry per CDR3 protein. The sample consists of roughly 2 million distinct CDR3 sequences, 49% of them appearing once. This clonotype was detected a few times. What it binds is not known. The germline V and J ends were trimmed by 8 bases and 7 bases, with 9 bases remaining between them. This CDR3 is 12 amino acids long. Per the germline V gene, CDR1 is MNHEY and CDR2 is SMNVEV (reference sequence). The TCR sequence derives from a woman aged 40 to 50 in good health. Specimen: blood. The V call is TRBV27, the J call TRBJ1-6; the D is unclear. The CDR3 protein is CASGRGNSPLHF. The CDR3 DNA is TGTGCCAGCGGGCGAGGGAATTCACCCCTCCACTTT.